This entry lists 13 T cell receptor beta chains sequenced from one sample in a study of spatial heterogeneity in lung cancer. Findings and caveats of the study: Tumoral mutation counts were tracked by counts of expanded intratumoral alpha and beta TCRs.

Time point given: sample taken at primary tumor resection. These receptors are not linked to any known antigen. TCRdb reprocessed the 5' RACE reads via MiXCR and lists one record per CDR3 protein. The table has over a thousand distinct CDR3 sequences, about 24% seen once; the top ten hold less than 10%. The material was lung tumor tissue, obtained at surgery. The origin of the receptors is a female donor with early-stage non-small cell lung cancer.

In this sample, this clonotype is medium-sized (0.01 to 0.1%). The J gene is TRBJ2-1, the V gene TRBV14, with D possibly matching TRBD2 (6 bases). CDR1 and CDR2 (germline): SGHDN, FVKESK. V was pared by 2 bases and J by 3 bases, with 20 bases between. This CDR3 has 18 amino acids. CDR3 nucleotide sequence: TGTGCCAGCAGCCAAAACCAATGGGGTCAGGGACTCTACAATGAGCAGTTCTTC. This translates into CASSQNQWGQGLYNEQFF. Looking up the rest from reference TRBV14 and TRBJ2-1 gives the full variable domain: EAGVTQFPSHSVIEKGQTVTLRCDPISGHDNLYWYRRVMGKEIKFLLHFVKESKQDESGMPNNRFLAERTGGTYSTLKVQPAELEDSGVYFCASSQNQWGQGLYNEQFFGPGTRLTVL.

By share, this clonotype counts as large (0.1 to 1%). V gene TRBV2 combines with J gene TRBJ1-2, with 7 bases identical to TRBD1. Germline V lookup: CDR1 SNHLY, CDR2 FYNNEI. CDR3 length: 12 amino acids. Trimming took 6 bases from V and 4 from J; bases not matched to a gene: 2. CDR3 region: CASRGTAYGYTF. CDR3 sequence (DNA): TGTGCCAGCAGGGGGACAGCCTATGGCTACACCTTC.

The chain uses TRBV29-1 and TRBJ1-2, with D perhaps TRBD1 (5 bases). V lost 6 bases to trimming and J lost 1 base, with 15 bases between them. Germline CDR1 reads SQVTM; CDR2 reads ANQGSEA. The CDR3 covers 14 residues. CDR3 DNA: TGCAGCGTCACGGGGACGGACTTTAACTATGGCTACACCTTC. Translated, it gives CSVTGTDFNYGYTF.

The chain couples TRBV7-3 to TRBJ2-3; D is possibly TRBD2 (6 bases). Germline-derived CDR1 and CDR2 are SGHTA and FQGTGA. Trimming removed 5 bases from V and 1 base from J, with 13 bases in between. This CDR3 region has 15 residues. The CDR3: CASSPFQRGTDTQYF. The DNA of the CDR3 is TGTGCCAGCAGCCCGTTTCAGCGGGGCACAGATACGCAGTATTTT.

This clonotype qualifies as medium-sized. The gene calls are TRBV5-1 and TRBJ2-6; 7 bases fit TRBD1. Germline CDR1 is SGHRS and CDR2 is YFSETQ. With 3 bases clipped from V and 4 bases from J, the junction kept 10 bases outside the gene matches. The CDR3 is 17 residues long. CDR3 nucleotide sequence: TGCGCCAGCAGCTCGACAGGGTCGTCTTCGGGGGCCAACGTCCTGACTTTC. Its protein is CASSSTGSSSGANVLTF.

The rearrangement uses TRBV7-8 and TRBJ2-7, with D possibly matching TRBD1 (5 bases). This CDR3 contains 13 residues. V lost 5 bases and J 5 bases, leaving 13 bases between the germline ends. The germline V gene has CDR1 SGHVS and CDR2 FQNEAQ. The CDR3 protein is CASSPLLGDEQYF. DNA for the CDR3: TGTGCCAGCAGCCCCCTGTTAGGGGACGAGCAGTACTTC.

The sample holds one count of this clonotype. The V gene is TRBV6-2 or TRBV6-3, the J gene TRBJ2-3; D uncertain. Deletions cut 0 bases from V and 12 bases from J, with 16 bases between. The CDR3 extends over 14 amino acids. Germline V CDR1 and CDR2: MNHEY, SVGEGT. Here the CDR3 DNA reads TGTGCCAGCAGTTACTCGATAGGGCCCTACCTACAGTATTTT. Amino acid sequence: CASSYSIGPYLQYF.

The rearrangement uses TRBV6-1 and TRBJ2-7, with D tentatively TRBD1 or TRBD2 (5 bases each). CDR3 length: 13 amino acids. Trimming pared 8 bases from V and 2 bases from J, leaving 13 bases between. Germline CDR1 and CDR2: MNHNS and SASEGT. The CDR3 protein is CASVSGRPYEQYV. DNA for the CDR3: TGTGCCAGCGTATCGGGGCGCCCCTACGAGCAGTACGTC.

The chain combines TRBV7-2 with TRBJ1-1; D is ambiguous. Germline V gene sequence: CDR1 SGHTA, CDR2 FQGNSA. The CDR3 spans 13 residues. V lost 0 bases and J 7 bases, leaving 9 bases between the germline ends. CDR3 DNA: TGTGCCAGCAGCTTAGCGAGGGCAGGTGAAGCTTTCTTT. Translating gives CASSLARAGEAFF.

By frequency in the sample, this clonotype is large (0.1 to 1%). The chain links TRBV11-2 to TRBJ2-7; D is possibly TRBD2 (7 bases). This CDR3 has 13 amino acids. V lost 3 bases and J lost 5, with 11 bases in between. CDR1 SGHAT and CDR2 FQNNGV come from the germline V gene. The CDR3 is CASSLEGGDEQYV. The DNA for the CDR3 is TGTGCCAGCAGCTTGGAGGGGGGGGACGAGCAGTACGTC.

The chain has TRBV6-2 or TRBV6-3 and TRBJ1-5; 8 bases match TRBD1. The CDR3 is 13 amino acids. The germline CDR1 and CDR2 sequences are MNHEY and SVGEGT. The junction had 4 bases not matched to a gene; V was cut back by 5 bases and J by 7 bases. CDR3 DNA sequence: TGTGCCAGCAGTCAGGACAGGGACCAGCCCCAGCATTTT. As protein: CASSQDRDQPQHF.

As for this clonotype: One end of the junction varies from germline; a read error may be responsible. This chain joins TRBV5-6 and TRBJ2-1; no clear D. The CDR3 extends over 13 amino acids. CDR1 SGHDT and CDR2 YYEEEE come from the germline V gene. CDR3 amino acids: CVSTGRVWSEQFF. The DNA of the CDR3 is TGTGTCAGCACCGGAAGGGTCTGGAGTGAGCAGTTCTTC.

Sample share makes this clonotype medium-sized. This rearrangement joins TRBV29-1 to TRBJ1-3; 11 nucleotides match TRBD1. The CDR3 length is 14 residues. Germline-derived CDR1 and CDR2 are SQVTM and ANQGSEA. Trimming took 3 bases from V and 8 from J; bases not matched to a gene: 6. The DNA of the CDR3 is TGCAGCGTTGATTCCGGGACAGGGGGTGACACCATATATTTT. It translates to CSVDSGTGGDTIYF.